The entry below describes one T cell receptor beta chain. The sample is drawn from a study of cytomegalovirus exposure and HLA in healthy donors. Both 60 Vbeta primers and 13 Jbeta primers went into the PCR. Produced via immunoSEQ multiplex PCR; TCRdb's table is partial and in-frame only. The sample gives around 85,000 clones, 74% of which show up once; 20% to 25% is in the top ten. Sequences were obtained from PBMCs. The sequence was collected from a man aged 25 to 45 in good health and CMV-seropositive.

CDR3 nucleotides: TGCAGCGTTGAGGATGGACAGGGGCCCACCGGGGAGCTGTTTTTT. This encodes CSVEDGQGPTGELFF. The chain is built from TRBV29-1 and TRBJ2-2, with 9 positions matching TRBD1. The CDR3 has 15 amino acids. CDR1 is SQVTM, CDR2 ANQGSEA, per germline. The ends lost 3 bases at V and 4 bases at J; junction bases unmatched: 6.